What follows are 20 T cell receptor beta chains derived from one specimen sequenced in a study of prognosis after radiotherapy for stage I lung cancer (dated by TCRdb to the early 2020s). The sample was run on an Illumina HiSeq 3000. Two rounds of multiplex PCR on genomic DNA were used to amplify the TCR beta CDR3 region. In the first PCR round, primers specific to each TRBV and TRBJ gene were used, and the primer sequences were filed in Chinese patent CN105087789A. TCRdb applied fastp at Q25 and MiXCR to the public reads, then kept only in-frame beta chains. Every entry covers one CDR3 protein and lists the most common genes and DNA from its rows. The sample table lists about 59,000 distinct CDR3 sequences, about 26% of them with a count of one. Around 8% of the sample comes from the top ten. The specimen comprised PBMCs, sampled before or after stereotactic body radiation therapy (not recorded which). These receptors came from a donor older than 45 with non-small cell lung cancer.

The genes are TRBV29-1 and TRBJ1-1; 8 bases are a match to TRBD1. The germline V gene has CDR1 SQVTM and CDR2 ANQGSEA. After removal of 8 bases from V and 5 bases from J, the junction contained 7 bases not matched to a gene. The CDR3 contains 12 residues. CDR3 DNA: TGCAGCACCACGACAGGGGCAACTGAAGCTTTCTTT. Translating it yields CSTTTGATEAFF.

This clonotype was seen repeatedly, ten times or more. The chain is built from TRBV10-3 and TRBJ1-5; D gene unclear. Trimming removed 11 bases from V and 5 bases from J, with 16 bases in between. This CDR3 has 13 amino acids. Germline V gene data show CDR1 as ENHRY and CDR2 as SYGVKD. The CDR3 sequence: CAGRSATDQPQHF. The CDR3 DNA follows: TGTGCCGGACGATCAGCCACCGATCAGCCCCAGCATTTT.

On this clonotype itself: Possible read error: a much larger clone is one base away. The CDR3 carries no conserved terminal phenylalanine or tryptophan, so it likely arises from a read error. The limits of the CDR3 on the DNA are not certain, so only TCRdb's listed CDR3 is given. The V gene is TRBV6-2 or TRBV6-3, the J gene TRBJ1-1. Germline values: CDR1 MNHEY, CDR2 SVGEGT. The CDR3 adds up to 12 amino acids, both ends counted. CDR3 sequence reads: CASGEMNTEDFL.

Remarks on this clonotype: At one end, the junction sequence differs from germline, possibly due to a read error. This chain links TRBV18 with TRBJ2-3; TRBD2 agrees at 14 bases. CDR3 size: 16 residues. Germline V gives CDR1 KGHSH, CDR2 LQKENI. The CDR3 is CASSPAVTSGGDMQYF. The CDR3 DNA sequence: TGTGCCAGCTCACCGGCCGTGACTAGCGGGGGGGATATGCAGTATTTT.

This clonotype occurred many times. The V call is TRBV28, the J call TRBJ1-5, with D perhaps matching TRBD1 (5 bases). Trimming removed 0 bases from V and 3 bases from J, with 9 bases in between. The length of the CDR3 is 15 residues. Germline CDR1 and CDR2: MDHEN and SYDVKM. For the CDR3, the DNA is TGTGCCAGCAGTTTATGGAACAGGTACAATCAGCCCCAGCATTTT. It yields the protein CASSLWNRYNQPQHF.

At least ten counts were recorded for this clonotype. The chain employs TRBV12-3 or TRBV12-4 and TRBJ1-6; D gene unclear. Trimming shortened V by 0 bases and J by 8 bases, and 2 bases separated the two germline ends. The length of the CDR3 is 12 residues. CDR3 loop: CASSLAYSPLHF. The CDR3 nucleotides read TGTGCCAGCAGTTTAGCGTATTCACCCCTCCACTTT.

This clonotype was seen many times. This chain joins TRBV12-3 or TRBV12-4 and TRBJ1-1; D is possibly TRBD1 (6 bases). Deletions cut 6 bases from V and 4 bases from J, with 12 bases between. The CDR3 is 13 amino acids. CDR3 amino acids: CASSLDSSTEAFF. CDR3 nucleotides: TGTGCCAGCAGCCTGGACAGTAGCACTGAAGCTTTCTTT.

A remark on this clonotype: This likely reflects a read error, since a far larger clone is one base away. The chain employs TRBV6-9 and TRBJ2-3; D is perhaps TRBD2 (5 bases). Germline values: CDR1 MNHGY, CDR2 SVAAGI. CDR3 size: 14 residues. Trimming took off 3 bases at V and 4 bases at J, with 11 bases between the two ends. The DNA for the CDR3 is TGTGCCAGCAGTTACCAGTCCGGGGCAGATACGCAGTATTTT. It encodes CASSYQSGADTQYF.

Details on this clonotype: It may be a read error: a sequence one base away is much more abundant. J is TRBJ2-1 and V is TRBV6-5, with 10 bases identical to TRBD1. CDR1 and CDR2 from the germline V gene are MNHEY and SVGAGI. The CDR3 totals 18 residues. In nucleotides, the CDR3 is TGTGCCGGCAGTTACCGGGGACAGGGGAGGCAGGGCCACAATGAGCAGTTCTTC. Translating it yields CAGSYRGQGRQGHNEQFF.

This clonotype was seen ten or more times. The J gene is TRBJ2-7, the V gene TRBV5-1; D is perhaps TRBD1 (6 bases). The length of the CDR3 is 13 residues. Trimming removed 3 bases at V and 6 bases at J, with 13 bases between. Germline values: CDR1 SGHRS, CDR2 YFSETQ. CDR3 DNA: TGCGCCAGCAGCTCAGGGGTTCGCTCCGAGCAGTACTTC. This codes for CASSSGVRSEQYF.

This clonotype was seen ten or more times. The chain combines TRBV30 with TRBJ1-6; no clear D. Germline CDR1 GTSNPN, CDR2 SVGIG (reference sequence). The CDR3 is 15 amino acids. The V gene lost 3 bases and the J gene lost 7 bases, with 16 bases spanning the gap. For the CDR3, the DNA is TGTGCCTGGAGACGTATGGGGTGGATGAATTCACCCCTCCACTTT. This sequence encodes CAWRRMGWMNSPLHF. Looking up the rest from reference TRBV30 and TRBJ1-6 gives the full variable domain: SQTIHQWPATLVQPVGSPLSLECTVEGTSNPNLYWYRQAAGRGLQLLFYSVGIGQISSEVPQNLSASRPQDRQFILSSKKLLLSDSGFYLCAWRRMGWMNSPLHFGNGTRLTVT.

This clonotype was detected many times. The chain uses TRBV6-2 or TRBV6-3 and TRBJ2-1; D uncertain. Trimming pared 0 bases from V and 0 bases from J, leaving 12 bases between. This CDR3 has 17 residues. The V gene's germline CDR1 is MNHEY and CDR2 SVGEGT. The CDR3 nucleotides read TGTGCCAGCAGTTACTCGATGTATTCGAGCTCCTACAATGAGCAGTTCTTC. Translating it yields CASSYSMYSSSYNEQFF.

This clonotype was recorded at least ten times. The chain has TRBV24-1 and TRBJ2-3; TRBD1 might be the D (7 bases). The CDR3 has 16 residues. V was cut by 1 base and J by 5 bases, with 15 bases left in between. The germline V gene encodes CDR1 KGHDR and CDR2 SFDVKD. CDR3 loop: CATSDLTQGEVDTQYF. As DNA, the CDR3 is TGTGCCACCAGTGATTTAACTCAGGGGGAGGTAGATACGCAGTATTTT.

This clonotype was recorded a few times. Just one base apart from a much larger clone, this may be a read error. The V call is TRBV2, the J call TRBJ1-5, with 7 bases matching TRBD1. CDR3 size: 15 residues. J gave up 7 bases and V 2 bases, and 8 bases lay outside the gene matches. Germline CDR1 is SNHLY and CDR2 is FYNNEI. CDR3 sequence reads: CASSEKGGAGQPQHF. CDR3 nucleotides: TGTGCCAGCAGTGAAAAAGGGGGCGCAGGCCAGCCCCAGCATTTT.

This clonotype was observed many times. The genes are TRBV5-1 and TRBJ1-3; no reliable D call. CDR1 and CDR2 from the germline V gene are SGHRS and YFSETQ. Trimming removed 3 bases from V and 0 bases from J, with 13 bases in between. There are 16 residues in the CDR3. The CDR3 loop is CASSWDSTSSGNTIYF. CDR3 nucleotides: TGCGCCAGCAGCTGGGATTCAACTAGCTCTGGAAACACCATATATTTT.

This clonotype has ten or more counts. V gene TRBV6-2 or TRBV6-3 combines with J gene TRBJ2-5; D is unclear. CDR3 length equals 14 residues. Trimming removed 0 bases at V and 2 bases at J, with 7 bases between. Germline V lookup: CDR1 MNHEY, CDR2 SVGEGT. CDR3 in amino acids: CASSYSRAQETQYF. CDR3 nucleotide sequence: TGTGCCAGCAGTTACTCGAGAGCGCAAGAGACCCAGTACTTC.

In its sample, this clonotype was seen many times. J is TRBJ2-5 and V is TRBV5-1; unclear D gene. The germline V gene has CDR1 SGHRS and CDR2 YFSETQ. V gave up 0 bases and J gave up 1 base, with 7 bases separating them. The CDR3 is 14 residues long. In DNA form, the CDR3 reads TGCGCCAGCAGCTTGGTTGGGCCCCAAGAGACCCAGTACTTC. Its translation: CASSLVGPQETQYF.

This clonotype came up a few times. The chain combines TRBV5-4 with TRBJ2-3, with D possibly matching TRBD1 (6 bases). CDR1 and CDR2 (germline): SGHNT, YYREEE (reference sequence). Trimming shortened V by 5 bases and J by 2 bases, and 9 bases separated the two germline ends. The CDR3 has 13 residues. CDR3 DNA: TGTGCCAGCAGGGGGGCCTTCACAGATACGCAGTATTTT. As protein: CASRGAFTDTQYF.

For this clonotype: This may be a read error, as it is one base from a much larger clone. J is TRBJ2-5 and V is TRBV20-1; either TRBD1 or TRBD2 may fit D (6 bases each). V lost 6 bases and J lost 8, with 25 bases in between. This CDR3 has 15 residues. The V gene's germline CDR1 is DFQATT and CDR2 SNEGSKA (reference sequence). The DNA of the CDR3 is TGCAGTGCCCTAGACAAGGGGGGCGCGGAGGATACCCAGTACTTC. Its protein product is CSALDKGGAEDTQYF.

This clonotype was picked up many times. The chain carries TRBV5-6 and TRBJ1-6; D gene unclear. The CDR3 sequence is 17 residues long. CDR1 is SGHDT, CDR2 YYEEEE, per germline. V was cut by 4 bases and J by 0 bases, with 14 bases left in between. CDR3 nucleotides: TGTGCCAGCAGCCGGATCGGGGAAAGCTCCTATAATTCACCCCTCCACTTT. This gives the protein CASSRIGESSYNSPLHF.